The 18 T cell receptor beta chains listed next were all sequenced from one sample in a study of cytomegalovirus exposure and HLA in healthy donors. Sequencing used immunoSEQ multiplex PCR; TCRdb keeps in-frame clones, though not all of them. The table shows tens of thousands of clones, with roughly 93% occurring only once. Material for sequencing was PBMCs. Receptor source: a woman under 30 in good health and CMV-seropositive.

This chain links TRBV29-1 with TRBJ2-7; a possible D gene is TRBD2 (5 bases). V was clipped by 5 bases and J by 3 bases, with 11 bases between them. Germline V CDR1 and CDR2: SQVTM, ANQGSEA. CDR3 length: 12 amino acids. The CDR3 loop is CSVIAQNYEQYF. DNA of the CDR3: TGCAGCGTTATAGCGCAGAACTACGAGCAGTACTTC.

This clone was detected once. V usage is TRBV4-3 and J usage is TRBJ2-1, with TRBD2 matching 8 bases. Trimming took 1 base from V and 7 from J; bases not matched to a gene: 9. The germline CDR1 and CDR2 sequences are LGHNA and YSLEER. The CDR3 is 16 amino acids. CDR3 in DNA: TGCGCCAGCAGCCAAGGCGCACGGGGGGGTGCGAATGAGCAGTTCTTC. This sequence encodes CASSQGARGGANEQFF.

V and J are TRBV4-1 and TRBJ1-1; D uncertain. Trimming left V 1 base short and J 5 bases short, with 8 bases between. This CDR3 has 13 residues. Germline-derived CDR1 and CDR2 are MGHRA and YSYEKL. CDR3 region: CASSQVRGTEAFF. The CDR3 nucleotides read TGCGCCAGCAGCCAAGTTCGGGGAACTGAAGCTTTCTTT.

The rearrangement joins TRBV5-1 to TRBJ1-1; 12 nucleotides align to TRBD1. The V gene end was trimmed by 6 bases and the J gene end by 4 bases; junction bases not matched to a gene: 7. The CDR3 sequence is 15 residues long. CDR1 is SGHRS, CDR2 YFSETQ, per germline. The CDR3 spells CASTRDRGRGTEAFF. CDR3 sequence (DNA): TGCGCCAGCACCCGGGACAGGGGGCGAGGCACTGAAGCTTTCTTT.

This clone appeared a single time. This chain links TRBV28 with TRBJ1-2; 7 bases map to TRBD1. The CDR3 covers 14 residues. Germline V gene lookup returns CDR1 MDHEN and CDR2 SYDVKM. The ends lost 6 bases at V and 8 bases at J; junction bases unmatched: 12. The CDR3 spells CASSQRGRRRGYTF. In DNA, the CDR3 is TGTGCCAGCAGCCAGAGGGGGCGGCGTAGGGGCTACACCTTC.

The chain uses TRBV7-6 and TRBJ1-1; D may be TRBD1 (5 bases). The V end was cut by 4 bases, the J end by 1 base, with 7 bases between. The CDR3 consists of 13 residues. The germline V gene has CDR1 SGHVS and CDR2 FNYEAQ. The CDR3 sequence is CASSSTENTEAFF. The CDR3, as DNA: TGTGCCAGCAGCTCGACAGAGAACACTGAAGCTTTCTTT.

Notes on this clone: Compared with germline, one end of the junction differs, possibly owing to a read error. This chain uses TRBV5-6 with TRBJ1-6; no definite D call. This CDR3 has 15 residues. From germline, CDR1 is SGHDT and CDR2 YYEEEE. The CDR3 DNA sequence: TGTGCCAGCAGCTTAGGTAGCTCCTATAGTTCACCCCTCCACTTT. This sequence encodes CASSLGSSYSSPLHF.

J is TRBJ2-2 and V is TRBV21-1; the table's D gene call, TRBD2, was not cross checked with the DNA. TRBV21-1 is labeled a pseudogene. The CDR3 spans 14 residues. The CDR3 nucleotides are TGTGCCAGCAGCAAAGAATGGGGAGACGGGGAGCTGTTTTTT. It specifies CASSKEWGDGELFF.

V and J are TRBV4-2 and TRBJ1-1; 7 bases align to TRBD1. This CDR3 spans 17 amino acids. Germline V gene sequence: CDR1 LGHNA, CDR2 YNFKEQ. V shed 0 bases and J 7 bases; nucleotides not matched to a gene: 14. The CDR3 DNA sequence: TGTGCCAGCAGCCAAGATCTGACAGGGCGACCTAAGGGTGAAGCTTTCTTT. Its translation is CASSQDLTGRPKGEAFF.

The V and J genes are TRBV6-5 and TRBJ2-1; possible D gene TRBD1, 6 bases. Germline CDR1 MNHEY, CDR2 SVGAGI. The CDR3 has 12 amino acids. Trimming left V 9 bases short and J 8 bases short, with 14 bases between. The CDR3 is CASRQGLYEQFF. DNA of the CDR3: TGTGCCAGTCGGCAGGGGCTGTATGAGCAGTTCTTC.

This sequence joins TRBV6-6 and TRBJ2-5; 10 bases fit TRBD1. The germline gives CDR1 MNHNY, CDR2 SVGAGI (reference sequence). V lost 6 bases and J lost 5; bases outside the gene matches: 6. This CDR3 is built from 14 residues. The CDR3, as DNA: TGTGCCAGCAGCCCCGGGACAGGGGTCGAGACCCAGTACTTC. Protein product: CASSPGTGVETQYF.

CDR3 sequence: CASSSQGFNYGYTF. The DNA for the CDR3 is TGTGCCAGCAGCTCTCAGGGATTTAACTATGGCTACACCTTC. The chain joins TRBV27 to TRBJ1-2; D is possibly TRBD1 (5 bases). The CDR3 is 14 residues long. CDR1 MNHEY and CDR2 SMNVEV come from the germline V gene (reference sequence). V dropped 6 bases and J dropped 1 base, with 12 bases sitting between them.

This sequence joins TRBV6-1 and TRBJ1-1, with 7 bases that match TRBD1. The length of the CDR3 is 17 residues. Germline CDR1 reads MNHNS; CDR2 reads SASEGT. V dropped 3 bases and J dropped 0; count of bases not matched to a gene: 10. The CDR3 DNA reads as TGTGCCAGCAGTGAGGGACAGCGGATAAGCATGAACACTGAAGCTTTCTTT. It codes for CASSEGQRISMNTEAFF.

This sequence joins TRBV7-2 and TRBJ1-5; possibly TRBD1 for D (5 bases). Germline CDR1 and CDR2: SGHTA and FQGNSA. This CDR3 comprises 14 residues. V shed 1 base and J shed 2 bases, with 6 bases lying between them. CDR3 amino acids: CASSLGRGNQPQHF. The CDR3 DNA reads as TGTGCCAGCAGCTTAGGCAGGGGCAATCAGCCCCAGCATTTT.

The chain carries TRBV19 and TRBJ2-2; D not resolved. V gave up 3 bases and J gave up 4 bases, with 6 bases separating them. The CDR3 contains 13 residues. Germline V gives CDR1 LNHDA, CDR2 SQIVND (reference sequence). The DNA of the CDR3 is TGTGCCAGTAGTATCTGGCCCACCGGGGAGCTGTTTTTT. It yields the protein CASSIWPTGELFF.

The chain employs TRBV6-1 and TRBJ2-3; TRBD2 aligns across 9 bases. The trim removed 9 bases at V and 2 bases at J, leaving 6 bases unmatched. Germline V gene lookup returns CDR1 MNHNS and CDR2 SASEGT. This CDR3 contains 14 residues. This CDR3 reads CASKTSGNTDTQYF. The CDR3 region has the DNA TGTGCCAGTAAGACTAGCGGAAACACAGATACGCAGTATTTT.

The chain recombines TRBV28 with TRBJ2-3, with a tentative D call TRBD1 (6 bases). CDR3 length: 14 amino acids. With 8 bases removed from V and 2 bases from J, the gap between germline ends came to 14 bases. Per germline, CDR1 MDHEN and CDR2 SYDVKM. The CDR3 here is CASGSGEPTDTQYF. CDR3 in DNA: TGTGCCAGCGGGTCAGGGGAACCCACAGATACGCAGTATTTT.

The CDR3: CASSSRQGWGQYF. The CDR3 region has the DNA TGTGCCAGCAGTTCCCGACAGGGGTGGGGGCAGTACTTC. The gene calls are TRBV6-6 and TRBJ2-5, with 8 bases identical to TRBD1. The germline V gene encodes CDR1 MNHNY and CDR2 SVGAGI (reference sequence). V was pared by 4 bases and J by 11 bases, with 9 bases of the junction left unmatched. CDR3 length: 13 amino acids.